A selection of T cell receptor beta chains follows, all from one sample in a study of radiotherapy plus CTLA-4 blockade in lung cancer. Sequenced by immunoSEQ multiplex PCR; TCRdb stores in-frame clones only, minus some. The repertoire holds 80,000 or so clones, with 78% as singletons. The source material was peripheral blood, sampled from a patient treated with radiotherapy plus ipilimumab. The source of these receptors is a human donor with non-small cell lung cancer who had a partial response to radiotherapy plus ipilimumab. Some clones in this sample may be carry-over from other donors' samples. Each CDR3 is given with its conserved first and last residue. A D gene is named only where the DNA matches it firmly. Part of the rows lack a size; the others show once, few, many or a class for expanded clones.

clone size: -
V gene: TRBV18
D gene: -
J gene: TRBJ1-1
CDR3 DNA: TGTGCCAGCTCACGCGATCAAACCCAGAACACTGAAGCTTTCTTT
CDR3 protein: CASSRDQTQNTEAFF

clone size: -
V gene: TRBV6-6
D gene: TRBD2
J gene: TRBJ2-1
CDR3 DNA: TGTGCCAGCAGCCTCCTAGCGGGAGGGCGCAATGAGCAGTTCTTC
CDR3 protein: CASSLLAGGRNEQFF

clone size: once
V gene: TRBV5-3
D gene: TRBD2
J gene: TRBJ2-1
CDR3 DNA: TGTGCCAGAAGCTTGAAGGTAGCGGGCTACAATGAGCAGTTCTTC
CDR3 protein: CARSLKVAGYNEQFF

clone size: -
V gene: TRBV6-1
D gene: -
J gene: TRBJ2-1
CDR3 DNA: TGTGCCAGCAGTGAAGTCCAGGTTTCCTACAATGAGCAGTTCTTC
CDR3 protein: CASSEVQVSYNEQFF

clone size: -
V gene: TRBV28
D gene: TRBD1
J gene: TRBJ1-4
CDR3 DNA: TGTGCCAGCAGCAAAGTCGGGACAGGGGCTGAAAAACTGTTTTTT
CDR3 protein: CASSKVGTGAEKLFF

clone size: -
V gene: TRBV5-1
D gene: -
J gene: TRBJ1-2
CDR3 DNA: TGCGCCAGCAGCCGATTGAGCCAGGGGTATGGCTACACCTTC
CDR3 protein: CASSRLSQGYGYTF

clone size: few
V gene: TRBV18
D gene: TRBD1
J gene: TRBJ1-2
CDR3 DNA: TGTGCCAGCTCACCAGGACAGGGGGCATTGGAAGGCTACACCTTC
CDR3 protein: CASSPGQGALEGYTF

clone size: -
V gene: TRBV11-3
D gene: -
J gene: TRBJ2-2
CDR3 DNA: TGTGCCAGCAGCTTAGGGGAGGCCGGGGAGCTGTTTTTT
CDR3 protein: CASSLGEAGELFF

clone size: -
V gene: TRBV19
D gene: TRBD1
J gene: TRBJ2-3
CDR3 DNA: TGTGCCAGTGCACGGACAGGCTACAGATATACGCAGTATTTT
CDR3 protein: CASARTGYRYTQYF

clone size: few
V gene: TRBV28
D gene: TRBD1
J gene: TRBJ1-1
CDR3 DNA: TGTGCCAGCAGTTCGTGGACAGGGCAGGTCACTGAAGCTTTCTTT
CDR3 protein: CASSSWTGQVTEAFF

clone size: -
V gene: TRBV2
D gene: TRBD2
J gene: TRBJ2-1
CDR3 DNA: TGTGCCGGAGCGGGAGGGCTAAACAATGAGCAGTTCTTC
CDR3 protein: CAGAGGLNNEQFF

clone size: few
V gene: TRBV10-2
D gene: TRBD1
J gene: TRBJ2-4
CDR3 DNA: TGCGCCAGCAGTGAGTCCGACAGGGGAGGAAACATTCAGTACTTC
CDR3 protein: CASSESDRGGNIQYF

clone size: -
V gene: TRBV4-2
D gene: TRBD1
J gene: TRBJ2-3
CDR3 DNA: TGTGCCAGCAGCCCACGACAGGGGAGATATACGCAGTATTTT
CDR3 protein: CASSPRQGRYTQYF

clone size: -
V gene: TRBV5-4
D gene: TRBD2
J gene: TRBJ2-2
CDR3 DNA: TGTGCCAGCAGCTCACCGGGACTAGCGGGGGAGCTGTTTTTT
CDR3 protein: CASSSPGLAGELFF

clone size: -
V gene: TRBV19
D gene: TRBD2
J gene: TRBJ2-5
CDR3 DNA: TGTGCCAGTTCGAGTAGCGGGGGACTTCAAGAGACCCAGTACTTC
CDR3 protein: CASSSSGGLQETQYF

clone size: -
V gene: TRBV7-2
D gene: TRBD2
J gene: TRBJ2-7
CDR3 DNA: TGTGCCAGCAGCCTCGGGACTAACGAGCAGTACTTC
CDR3 protein: CASSLGTNEQYF

clone size: -
V gene: TRBV6-5
D gene: -
J gene: TRBJ1-2
CDR3 DNA: TGTGCCAGCAGCACAGGGTCCACTAACTATGGCTACACCTTC
CDR3 protein: CASSTGSTNYGYTF

clone size: -
V gene: TRBV6-4
D gene: TRBD1
J gene: TRBJ1-2
CDR3 DNA: TGTGCCAGCAGAACAGGGGACTATGGCTACACCTTC
CDR3 protein: CASRTGDYGYTF

clone size: -
V gene: TRBV18
D gene: TRBD1
J gene: TRBJ2-2
CDR3 DNA: TGTGCCAGTTCGGCGGCAGGGGGCGCATCCGGGGAGCTGTTTTTT
CDR3 protein: CASSAAGGASGELFF

clone size: -
V gene: TRBV7-7
D gene: -
J gene: TRBJ2-1
CDR3 DNA: TGTGCCAGCAGCTTAGCGGGGGGGCCCGCAAATGAGCAGTTCTTC
CDR3 protein: CASSLAGGPANEQFF

clone size: -
V gene: TRBV5-4
D gene: -
J gene: TRBJ2-5
CDR3 DNA: TGTGCCAGCAGCCACGAATTGGGCCTTCAAGAGACCCAGTACTTC
CDR3 protein: CASSHELGLQETQYF

clone size: -
V gene: TRBV28
D gene: -
J gene: TRBJ1-1
CDR3 DNA: TGTGCCAGCAGTTCGACAGGCGGTGAAGCTTTCTTT
CDR3 protein: CASSSTGGEAFF

clone size: -
V gene: TRBV18
D gene: -
J gene: TRBJ2-5
CDR3 DNA: TGTGCCAGCTCACCCCTCGCGGAGGGGGAGACCCAGTACTTC
CDR3 protein: CASSPLAEGETQYF

clone size: -
V gene: TRBV5-1
D gene: TRBD2
J gene: TRBJ2-3
CDR3 DNA: TGCGCCAGCAGCAGATCTAGCGGAATCACAGATACGCAGTATTTT
CDR3 protein: CASSRSSGITDTQYF

clone size: -
V gene: TRBV19
D gene: TRBD1
J gene: TRBJ1-4
CDR3 DNA: TGTGCCAGTAGTATCACAGGGGTTGAAGAAAAACTGTTTTTT
CDR3 protein: CASSITGVEEKLFF

clone size: -
V gene: TRBV9
D gene: TRBD2
J gene: TRBJ2-3
CDR3 DNA: TGTGCCAGCAGCCCAGGGGCTAGCGGGGGGACAGATACGCAGTATTTT
CDR3 protein: CASSPGASGGTDTQYF

clone size: -
V gene: TRBV11-2
D gene: TRBD2
J gene: TRBJ2-3
CDR3 DNA: TGTGCCAGCAGCTTAGAAGCGCGGGGGGCTGGCGCAGATACGCAGTATTTT
CDR3 protein: CASSLEARGAGADTQYF

clone size: -
V gene: TRBV9
D gene: TRBD2
J gene: TRBJ2-3
CDR3 DNA: TGTGCCAGCAGCACCGATAGCGGGGGGGCAGATACGCAGTATTTT
CDR3 protein: CASSTDSGGADTQYF

clone size: -
V gene: TRBV5-4
D gene: TRBD1
J gene: TRBJ1-4
CDR3 DNA: TGTGCCAGCAGTCCACAGGGGGGGGTAAATGAAAAACTGTTTTTT
CDR3 protein: CASSPQGGVNEKLFF

clone size: -
V gene: TRBV6-1
D gene: -
J gene: TRBJ2-1
CDR3 DNA: TGTGCCAGCAGTGAATCGAGGGGGATCGGCAATGAGCAGTTCTTC
CDR3 protein: CASSESRGIGNEQFF

clone size: -
V gene: TRBV7-9
D gene: -
J gene: TRBJ2-5
CDR3 DNA: TGTGCCAGCAGCTTAGCGGTGGGGGGGCCAGAGACCCAGTACTTC
CDR3 protein: CASSLAVGGPETQYF

clone size: -
V gene: TRBV15
D gene: -
J gene: TRBJ1-3
CDR3 DNA: TGTGCCACCAGCAGATACGGGGCTGGAAACACCATATATTTT
CDR3 protein: CATSRYGAGNTIYF